Listed below are T cell receptor beta chains from one sample, sequenced in a study of T cells after yellow fever vaccination. TCRdb reprocessed the 5' RACE reads via MiXCR and lists one record per CDR3 protein. The sample has 300,000 or so distinct CDR3 sequences, 8.7% seen once. The sequencing used CD4+ T cells sorted from PBMCs, collected 5 days after the yellow fever booster vaccination. The receptors were gathered from a man aged 18-30 years who received the YFV17D yellow fever vaccine. Each CDR3 is given with its conserved first and last residue. Fields, in order: V gene, clone size, J gene, D gene, CDR3 protein, CDR3 DNA. The D gene is left open where the match is weak. Only some rows state a clone size, as once, few, many or a class for expanded clones.

V gene: TRBV15
clone size: -
J gene: TRBJ2-1
D gene: TRBD2
CDR3 protein: CATSRDKARGGYNEQFF
CDR3 DNA: TGTGCCACCAGCAGAGATAAGGCTCGCGGGGGGTACAATGAGCAGTTCTTC

V gene: TRBV7-8
clone size: -
J gene: TRBJ1-4
D gene: -
CDR3 protein: CASSSTTNEKLFF
CDR3 DNA: TGTGCCAGCAGCTCAACAACTAATGAAAAACTGTTTTTT

V gene: TRBV7-9
clone size: few
J gene: TRBJ2-1
D gene: -
CDR3 protein: CASSPLEGLSYNEQFF
CDR3 DNA: TGTGCCAGCAGCCCCCTCGAGGGACTCTCCTACAATGAGCAGTTCTTC

V gene: TRBV19
clone size: -
J gene: TRBJ2-5
D gene: TRBD1
CDR3 protein: CASSIEGDRGRRTQYF
CDR3 DNA: TGTGCCAGTAGTATAGAGGGGGACAGGGGAAGACGGACCCAGTACTTC

V gene: TRBV4-3
clone size: -
J gene: TRBJ1-5
D gene: TRBD1
CDR3 protein: CASSQHAQGGNQPQHF
CDR3 DNA: TGCGCCAGCAGCCAACATGCTCAGGGGGGCAATCAGCCCCAGCATTTT

V gene: TRBV20-1
clone size: many
J gene: TRBJ2-1
D gene: -
CDR3 protein: CSAHREGRNNEQFF
CDR3 DNA: TGCAGTGCTCACAGGGAGGGGCGGAACAATGAGCAGTTCTTC

V gene: TRBV12-3/TRBV12-4
clone size: few
J gene: TRBJ2-1
D gene: TRBD1
CDR3 protein: CASSYGQGVGFF
CDR3 DNA: TGTGCCAGCAGTTACGGACAGGGCGTGGGGTTCTTC

V gene: TRBV2
clone size: few
J gene: TRBJ1-4
D gene: -
CDR3 protein: CASSVTSDGANEKLFF
CDR3 DNA: TGTGCCAGCAGCGTTACCTCGGACGGGGCTAATGAAAAACTGTTTTTT

V gene: TRBV10-1
clone size: few
J gene: TRBJ2-1
D gene: -
CDR3 protein: CASSDTASSYNEQFF
CDR3 DNA: TGCGCCAGCAGTGATACGGCGAGCTCCTACAATGAGCAGTTCTTC

V gene: TRBV7-3
clone size: -
J gene: TRBJ1-1
D gene: -
CDR3 protein: CASSLRVDTEAFF
CDR3 DNA: TGTGCCAGCAGCTTGAGGGTGGACACTGAAGCTTTCTTT

V gene: TRBV5-1
clone size: -
J gene: TRBJ2-6
D gene: -
CDR3 protein: CASRVSGLLSGANVLTF
CDR3 DNA: TGCGCCAGCAGGGTATCGGGACTTCTCTCTGGGGCCAACGTCCTGACTTTC

V gene: TRBV20-1
clone size: few
J gene: TRBJ1-3
D gene: -
CDR3 protein: CSARDPRSGSRDTIYF
CDR3 DNA: TGCAGTGCTAGAGATCCTCGCAGTGGATCTCGAGACACCATATATTTT

V gene: TRBV5-1
clone size: few
J gene: TRBJ1-5
D gene: TRBD1
CDR3 protein: CASSRTGLGNQPQHF
CDR3 DNA: TGCGCCAGCAGCCGGACAGGGTTAGGCAATCAGCCCCAGCATTTT

V gene: TRBV4-3
clone size: -
J gene: TRBJ2-5
D gene: TRBD2
CDR3 protein: CASSQGPSGGARRYWETQYF
CDR3 DNA: TGCGCCAGCAGCCAAGGCCCTAGCGGGGGGGCCAGGAGGTATTGGGAGACCCAGTACTTC

V gene: TRBV4-3
clone size: few
J gene: TRBJ1-2
D gene: TRBD1
CDR3 protein: CASSQGTGKKNGYTF
CDR3 DNA: TGCGCCAGCAGCCAAGGGACAGGGAAGAAAAATGGCTACACCTTC

V gene: TRBV5-6
clone size: many
J gene: TRBJ2-5
D gene: TRBD2
CDR3 protein: CASNEPGGLEETQYF
CDR3 DNA: TGTGCCAGCAATGAACCGGGGGGTCTCGAAGAGACCCAGTACTTC

V gene: TRBV11-2
clone size: few
J gene: TRBJ1-3
D gene: TRBD1
CDR3 protein: CASRWTGEAGNTIYF
CDR3 DNA: TGTGCCAGCAGGTGGACAGGGGAGGCTGGAAACACCATATATTTT

V gene: TRBV7-9
clone size: many
J gene: TRBJ2-3
D gene: TRBD1
CDR3 protein: CAGGTGTTDTQYF
CDR3 DNA: TGTGCCGGGGGGACAGGGACGACAGATACGCAGTATTTT

V gene: TRBV7-2
clone size: few
J gene: TRBJ1-1
D gene: TRBD1
CDR3 protein: CASSSDREDEAFF
CDR3 DNA: TGTGCCAGCAGCTCCGACAGGGAGGATGAAGCTTTCTTT

V gene: TRBV4-3
clone size: -
J gene: TRBJ2-4
D gene: TRBD2
CDR3 protein: CASSPTSGGSAGIQYF
CDR3 DNA: TGCGCCAGCAGCCCCACTAGCGGGGGTTCCGCGGGCATTCAGTACTTC

V gene: TRBV13
clone size: -
J gene: TRBJ2-7
D gene: -
CDR3 protein: CASSPGGAGVHEQYF
CDR3 DNA: TGTGCCAGCAGCCCCGGAGGGGCAGGTGTCCACGAGCAGTACTTC

V gene: TRBV12-3/TRBV12-4
clone size: few
J gene: TRBJ2-7
D gene: TRBD1
CDR3 protein: CASSGDSSYEQYF
CDR3 DNA: TGTGCCAGCAGTGGGGACAGCTCCTACGAGCAGTACTTC

V gene: TRBV5-1
clone size: few
J gene: TRBJ1-2
D gene: TRBD1
CDR3 protein: CASSFNQGANYGYTF
CDR3 DNA: TGCGCCAGCAGCTTTAACCAGGGGGCGAACTATGGCTACACCTTC

V gene: TRBV6-6
clone size: many
J gene: TRBJ1-4
D gene: -
CDR3 protein: CASSPGQQEEKLFF
CDR3 DNA: TGTGCCAGCAGTCCGGGACAACAGGAAGAAAAACTGTTTTTT

V gene: TRBV7-2
clone size: -
J gene: TRBJ1-6
D gene: TRBD1
CDR3 protein: CASSIRGDSPLHF
CDR3 DNA: TGTGCCAGCAGCATCAGGGGGGACTCACCCCTCCACTTT

V gene: TRBV2
clone size: -
J gene: TRBJ2-1
D gene: -
CDR3 protein: CASSGRGLSYNEQFF
CDR3 DNA: TGTGCCAGCAGTGGCAGGGGACTTTCCTACAATGAGCAGTTCTTC

V gene: TRBV4-3
clone size: -
J gene: TRBJ2-3
D gene: TRBD2
CDR3 protein: CASSRQTSGATDTQYF
CDR3 DNA: TGCGCCAGCAGCCGCCAGACTAGCGGGGCAACAGATACGCAGTATTTT

V gene: TRBV20-1
clone size: few
J gene: TRBJ2-5
D gene: TRBD1
CDR3 protein: CSARDEGTVQETQYF
CDR3 DNA: TGCAGTGCTAGAGATGAAGGGACAGTCCAAGAGACCCAGTACTTC

V gene: TRBV20-1
clone size: -
J gene: TRBJ1-5
D gene: TRBD1
CDR3 protein: CSARVDRDQPQHF
CDR3 DNA: TGCAGTGCTAGAGTCGACAGGGATCAGCCCCAGCATTTT

V gene: TRBV5-4
clone size: few
J gene: TRBJ2-1
D gene: -
CDR3 protein: CASILRGGGGNEQFF
CDR3 DNA: TGTGCCAGCATCCTAAGAGGGGGCGGGGGGAATGAGCAGTTCTTC

V gene: TRBV18
clone size: few
J gene: TRBJ1-1
D gene: -
CDR3 protein: CASSPQAVNTEAFF
CDR3 DNA: TGTGCCAGCTCACCACAGGCCGTGAACACTGAAGCTTTCTTT

V gene: TRBV7-9
clone size: -
J gene: TRBJ1-1
D gene: TRBD1
CDR3 protein: CASSPVAGGTGAFF
CDR3 DNA: TGTGCCAGCAGCCCTGTTGCAGGGGGCACTGGAGCTTTCTTT

V gene: TRBV7-3
clone size: few
J gene: TRBJ2-5
D gene: -
CDR3 protein: CASSPLQGSLQTQYF
CDR3 DNA: TGTGCCAGCAGCCCCCTGCAGGGGTCGTTGCAGACCCAGTACTTC

V gene: TRBV5-1
clone size: many
J gene: TRBJ1-2
D gene: -
CDR3 protein: CASSFGQGGGYTF
CDR3 DNA: TGCGCCAGCAGCTTCGGGCAGGGCGGAGGCTACACCTTC

V gene: TRBV5-1
clone size: -
J gene: TRBJ2-5
D gene: -
CDR3 protein: CASSLETEETQYF
CDR3 DNA: TGCGCCAGCAGCTTGGAGACAGAAGAGACCCAGTACTTC

V gene: TRBV5-1
clone size: many
J gene: TRBJ2-5
D gene: -
CDR3 protein: CASSLAGSQETQYF
CDR3 DNA: TGTGCCAGCAGCTTAGCAGGGTCACAAGAGACCCAGTACTTC

V gene: TRBV5-1
clone size: many
J gene: TRBJ2-4
D gene: -
CDR3 protein: CASSLVSGSSIQYF
CDR3 DNA: TGCGCCAGCAGCTTGGTTTCGGGGAGCAGCATTCAGTACTTC

V gene: TRBV7-3
clone size: few
J gene: TRBJ2-2
D gene: TRBD1
CDR3 protein: CASSPTGVETTGELFF
CDR3 DNA: TGTGCCAGCAGCCCTACAGGGGTTGAGACCACCGGGGAGCTGTTTTTT

V gene: TRBV18
clone size: -
J gene: TRBJ2-7
D gene: -
CDR3 protein: CASSPTMGSYEQYF
CDR3 DNA: TGTGCCAGCTCACCGACGATGGGTTCCTACGAGCAGTACTTC

V gene: TRBV6-2/TRBV6-3
clone size: -
J gene: TRBJ2-7
D gene: -
CDR3 protein: CASSGGRLLADLYEQYF
CDR3 DNA: TGTGCCAGCAGTGGGGGAAGGCTTTTAGCGGATCTCTACGAGCAGTACTTC

V gene: TRBV18
clone size: -
J gene: TRBJ1-1
D gene: -
CDR3 protein: CASSRIQDENTEAFF
CDR3 DNA: TGTGCCAGCTCACGCATACAGGATGAGAACACTGAAGCTTTCTTT

V gene: TRBV2
clone size: -
J gene: TRBJ2-4
D gene: -
CDR3 protein: CASSASGGLGTKNIQYF
CDR3 DNA: TGTGCCAGCAGTGCATCTGGGGGGCTCGGCACCAAAAACATTCAGTACTTC

V gene: TRBV14
clone size: few
J gene: TRBJ2-5
D gene: -
CDR3 protein: CASSQTVETQYF
CDR3 DNA: TGTGCCAGCAGCCAGACCGTGGAGACCCAGTACTTC

V gene: TRBV20-1
clone size: many
J gene: TRBJ2-3
D gene: -
CDR3 protein: CSASLPPDTQYF
CDR3 DNA: TGCAGTGCTAGCTTACCCCCGGATACGCAGTATTTT

V gene: TRBV21-1
clone size: few
J gene: TRBJ2-2
D gene: -
CDR3 protein: CASSKADRGFTGELFF
CDR3 DNA: TGTGCCAGCAGCAAAGCGGACAGGGGGTTTACCGGGGAGCTGTTTTTT

V gene: TRBV18
clone size: few
J gene: TRBJ1-6
D gene: -
CDR3 protein: CASSGRAHNSPLHF
CDR3 DNA: TGTGCCAGCTCAGGGAGGGCGCATAATTCACCCCTCCACTTT

V gene: TRBV29-1
clone size: few
J gene: TRBJ1-1
D gene: -
CDR3 protein: CSVEYGLEAFF
CDR3 DNA: TGCAGCGTCGAATACGGTTTGGAAGCTTTCTTT

V gene: TRBV5-1
clone size: -
J gene: TRBJ2-7
D gene: TRBD1
CDR3 protein: CASRWAQGYEQYF
CDR3 DNA: TGCGCCAGCAGGTGGGCACAGGGGTACGAGCAGTACTTC

V gene: TRBV4-1
clone size: many
J gene: TRBJ1-1
D gene: -
CDR3 protein: CASRGLDLLVYTEAFF
CDR3 DNA: TGCGCCAGCAGGGGCTTAGACCTTTTGGTGTACACTGAAGCTTTCTTT

V gene: TRBV7-2
clone size: -
J gene: TRBJ2-7
D gene: TRBD2
CDR3 protein: CASSLGLATTYEQYF
CDR3 DNA: TGTGCCAGCAGCTTGGGACTAGCGACCACCTACGAGCAGTACTTC

V gene: TRBV7-8
clone size: -
J gene: TRBJ2-1
D gene: -
CDR3 protein: CASSKGGEQFF
CDR3 DNA: TGTGCCAGCAGCAAAGGGGGTGAGCAGTTCTTC

V gene: TRBV7-2
clone size: many
J gene: TRBJ1-4
D gene: TRBD1
CDR3 protein: CASSLQGASVSEKLFF
CDR3 DNA: TGTGCCAGCAGCTTACAGGGGGCTTCTGTTAGCGAAAAACTGTTTTTT

V gene: TRBV5-1
clone size: many
J gene: TRBJ2-5
D gene: -
CDR3 protein: CASSLEGVYQETQYF
CDR3 DNA: TGCGCCAGCAGCTTGGAGGGGGTCTACCAAGAGACCCAGTACTTC

V gene: TRBV12-3/TRBV12-4
clone size: many
J gene: TRBJ1-1
D gene: -
CDR3 protein: CASNRMSTEAFF
CDR3 DNA: TGTGCCAGCAATCGGATGAGCACTGAAGCTTTCTTT